The rows below give T cell receptor beta chains drawn from one sample of a study of human T cells and chemical hapten exposure. TCRdb processed the RACE reads anew with MiXCR; each CDR3 protein has one entry. The repertoire holds some 340,000 distinct CDR3 sequences, with around 7% as singletons. The source was whole blood, collected in connection with sensitization to the hapten diphenylcyclopropenone (DPC). The receptors come from a woman aged 18-30 years with alopecia areata. Some clones in this sample may be carry-over from other donors' samples. Each CDR3 is given with its conserved first and last residue. The D gene is left open where the match is weak. Clone size, where shown, is once, few, many, or a class for clones that have expanded.

V gene	clone size	J gene	D gene	CDR3 DNA	CDR3 protein
TRBV29-1	few	TRBJ1-1	-	TGCAGCGTTGGGGGGGCCCCGAACACTGAAGCTTTCTTT	CSVGGAPNTEAFF
TRBV9	many	TRBJ2-5	TRBD2	TGTGCCAGCAGCGTGGGACTAGCGGGGTGGGAGACCCAGTACTTC	CASSVGLAGWETQYF
TRBV19	-	TRBJ1-2	-	TGTGCCAGTAGTATATCCGTGTGGGGGGCCTCTAACTATGGCTACACCTTC	CASSISVWGASNYGYTF
TRBV18	many	TRBJ1-2	-	TGTGCCAGCTCACCATTGGGAGGGGCTGGCTACACCTTC	CASSPLGGAGYTF
TRBV4-3	-	TRBJ2-3	TRBD2	TGCGCCAGCAGCCAACTAGCGGGGAGACTTCTCACAGATACGCAGTATTTT	CASSQLAGRLLTDTQYF
TRBV5-4	-	TRBJ1-1	-	TGTGCCAGCAGCTTGGAATGGGTGGGGGACACTGAAGCTTTCTTT	CASSLEWVGDTEAFF
TRBV6-5	many	TRBJ2-7	TRBD1	TGTGCCAGCAGTAAGACAGGGTTTAGCTCCTACGAGCAGTACTTC	CASSKTGFSSYEQYF
TRBV4-2	few	TRBJ1-4	-	TGTGCCAGCAGCCAAGATAAGGGCCGAGCAACTAATGAAAAACTGTTTTTT	CASSQDKGRATNEKLFF
TRBV12-3/TRBV12-4	many	TRBJ1-5	-	TGTGCCAGCAGTTTACAATTATTTAGCAATCAGCCCCAGCATTTT	CASSLQLFSNQPQHF
TRBV24-1	-	TRBJ2-7	TRBD1	TGTGCCACCAGTGATTCGGGGACAGCCAAACCCTACGAGCAGTACTTC	CATSDSGTAKPYEQYF
TRBV27	few	TRBJ2-7	-	TGTGCCAGCAGTCCCCCCACTGTTGACTACGAGCAGTACTTC	CASSPPTVDYEQYF
TRBV7-8	-	TRBJ2-3	TRBD2	TGTGCCAGCAGCTTAGTTTGCCCAACTAGCGGGGGGTCCTGTGTGCAGTATTTT	CASSLVCPTSGGSCVQYF
TRBV12-3/TRBV12-4	many	TRBJ2-2	-	TGTGCCAGCAGTTTAGGGCGGGTTCCCTCAAACCGGGAGCTGTTTTTT	CASSLGRVPSNRELFF
TRBV9	many	TRBJ2-3	-	TGTGCCAGCAGCGCCGCCCTCCCAGATACGCAGTATTTT	CASSAALPDTQYF
TRBV6-2/TRBV6-3	few	TRBJ1-5	TRBD1	TGTGCCAGCAAGCAATCGACAGGGGGACATCAGCCCCAGCATTTT	CASKQSTGGHQPQHF
TRBV6-5	-	TRBJ1-1	-	TGTGCCAGCAGTTACGTAGAGCTAGGGACTGAAGCTTTCTTT	CASSYVELGTEAFF
TRBV3-1	-	TRBJ1-1	-	TGTGCCAGCAGCCAAGACCGTCGGGGCCGAACTAACACTGAAGCTTTCTTT	CASSQDRRGRTNTEAFF
TRBV3-1	many	TRBJ2-3	TRBD2	TGTGCCAGCAGCCAAACCCCCAGCGGGGGGGCCGATACGCAGTATTTT	CASSQTPSGGADTQYF
TRBV7-2	many	TRBJ2-3	TRBD2	TGTGCCAGCAGCTTAGGGCTAGCGGGGGGGAGCACAGATACGCAGTATTTT	CASSLGLAGGSTDTQYF
TRBV7-2	-	TRBJ2-3	-	TGTGCCAGCAGCAAGGAGAAGGGGATCACAGATACGCAGTATTTT	CASSKEKGITDTQYF
TRBV24-1	-	TRBJ1-1	-	TGTGCCACCAGTGCGGAGAACACTGAAGCTTTCTTT	CATSAENTEAFF
TRBV12-3/TRBV12-4	many	TRBJ2-5	-	TGTGCCACTAAATCCGGGGATGGAGAGACCCAGTACTTC	CATKSGDGETQYF
TRBV28	many	TRBJ1-6	-	TGTGCCAGCAAGGGACCGCTCTATAATTCACCCCTCCACTTT	CASKGPLYNSPLHF
TRBV3-1	few	TRBJ2-1	-	TGTGCCAGCAGTCCGTTAGGTGATTCGGGGGCCTCCTACAATGAGCAGTTCTTC	CASSPLGDSGASYNEQFF
TRBV4-1	-	TRBJ1-4	-	TGCGCCAGCAGCCAAGATCAGGGCAGTAGTGAAAAACTGTTTTTT	CASSQDQGSSEKLFF
TRBV6-2/TRBV6-3	-	TRBJ1-5	-	TGTGCCAGCAGTACGCCTGGGGAATTGAGCATTCAGCCCCAGCATTTT	CASSTPGELSIQPQHF
TRBV12-3/TRBV12-4	-	TRBJ1-5	-	TGTGCCAGCAGTCCCCGGAGCCAGCCCCAGCATTTT	CASSPRSQPQHF